A selection of T cell receptor beta chains follows, all from one sample in a study of identical twins. TCRdb recomputed calls from the 5' RACE reads with MiXCR, one row per CDR3 protein. The profile covers roughly 290,000 distinct CDR3 sequences, with roughly 8.6% appearing a single time and less than 2.5% taken by the ten largest. These data are also associated with another study on yellow fever vaccine responses in identical twins.

The sample taken for sequencing was memory (CD45RO+) T cells sorted from blood. All receptors come from a woman aged 18-30 years in good health. The CDR3 runs from the conserved cysteine through the conserved F or W. D genes are given only for firm matches. The size entry is marked missing in some rows and otherwise reads once, few, many or a size class.

v_gene	abundance	len	d_gene	j_gene	CDR3nt	CDR3aa
TRBV6-1	-	18	-	TRBJ1-5	TGTGCCAGTCTCCAATTCACCGAAATGGGCAATAGCAATCAGCCCCAGCATTTT	CASLQFTEMGNSNQPQHF
TRBV9	-	16	-	TRBJ2-3	TGTGCCAGCAGCGCATCAGGGGTCTCGCTAACAGATACGCAGTATTTT	CASSASGVSLTDTQYF
TRBV6-1	few	16	-	TRBJ1-5	TGTGCCAGCAGTGAAGCATCGGCGGGGATCAATCAGCCCCAGCATTTT	CASSEASAGINQPQHF
TRBV6-1	few	13	-	TRBJ1-1	TGTGCCAGCAGTAGAATCTGGGGCACTGAAGCGTTCTTT	CASSRIWGTEAFF
TRBV19	-	14	-	TRBJ2-2	TGTGCCAGTACCCCTAGCGTGAACACCGGGGAGCTGTTTTTT	CASTPSVNTGELFF
TRBV19	few	14	-	TRBJ1-6	TGTGCCAGTGCAACCGGGGTCTGGAATTCACCCCTCCACTTT	CASATGVWNSPLHF
TRBV7-9	many	15	-	TRBJ2-7	TGTGCCAGCAGCTTACAGCAGGGGGGGACTTACGAGCAGTACTTC	CASSLQQGGTYEQYF
TRBV25-1	few	13	TRBD1	TRBJ1-2	TGTGCCAGCCGGGGACAGCTTAACTATGGCTACACCTTC	CASRGQLNYGYTF
TRBV6-1	-	14	-	TRBJ2-1	TGTGCCAGCAGAGGCGGAGAGAGCTACAATGAGCAGTTCTTC	CASRGGESYNEQFF
TRBV12-3/TRBV12-4	few	14	-	TRBJ1-2	TGTGCCAGCAGTTTCGACCCTACTAACTATGGCTACACCTTC	CASSFDPTNYGYTF
TRBV5-1	many	16	TRBD1	TRBJ1-1	TGCGCCAGCAGCTCATCCGGGACAGGGTACTCAACTGAAGCTTTCTTT	CASSSSGTGYSTEAFF
TRBV28	few	15	-	TRBJ2-3	TGTGCCAGCAGTACCCAACAGGGGAGGGCAGATACGCAGTATTTT	CASSTQQGRADTQYF
TRBV20-1	many	13	-	TRBJ1-2	TGCAGTGCTCCCCCGAGGCAGGGGTATGGCTACACCTTC	CSAPPRQGYGYTF
TRBV28	many	13	TRBD1	TRBJ1-4	TGTGCCAGCAGCCGGACAGGAAACGAAAAACTGTTTTTT	CASSRTGNEKLFF
TRBV4-1	many	17	TRBD1	TRBJ1-5	TGCGCCAGCAGCCGAGCCTTAAACCGGGACAGGGTGCAGCCCCAGCATTTT	CASSRALNRDRVQPQHF
TRBV7-9	many	11	-	TRBJ1-1	TGTGCCAGCGCGGTTGGGGCTGAAGCTTTCTTT	CASAVGAEAFF
TRBV7-3	few	14	-	TRBJ1-2	TGTGCCAGCAGCTTATTGGGGACATCCACTGGCTACACCTTC	CASSLLGTSTGYTF
TRBV29-1	-	15	TRBD2	TRBJ2-3	TGCAGCCGGGGAGCGGGAGGGCTCCTCACAGATACGCAGTATTTT	CSRGAGGLLTDTQYF
TRBV4-1	-	16	-	TRBJ1-6	TGCGCCAGCAGCCAAGATCTACGAGATCCGGGTTCACCCCTCCACTTT	CASSQDLRDPGSPLHF
TRBV7-9	few	13	-	TRBJ2-1	TGTGCCAGCAGCTTAGGTCGGGACAATGAGCAGTTCTTC	CASSLGRDNEQFF
TRBV4-1	many	15	-	TRBJ1-4	TGCGCCAGCAGCCAAGCTGGCAGGGGATATGAAAAACTGTTTTTT	CASSQAGRGYEKLFF
TRBV7-2	few	15	-	TRBJ1-1	TGTGCCAGCAGCTTAGAGGGGCTCGCGGGCACTGAAGCTTTCTTT	CASSLEGLAGTEAFF
TRBV18	many	14	-	TRBJ2-7	TGTGCCAGCTCACCAGCAGGGGATAGGGCTGAGCAGTACTTC	CASSPAGDRAEQYF
TRBV5-1	few	16	TRBD2	TRBJ2-3	TGCGCCAGCAGCTTGGTGCCAGCGGGGGGTAGAGATACGCAGTATTTT	CASSLVPAGGRDTQYF
TRBV9	-	13	-	TRBJ2-1	TGTGCCAGCAGCTCTGGACTCGAAAATGAGCAGTTCTTC	CASSSGLENEQFF
TRBV6-1	few	14	-	TRBJ2-7	TGTGCCAGCCAGGTTCGAGGGGGTAGGAGGGAGCAGTACTTC	CASQVRGGRREQYF
TRBV20-1	many	13	TRBD2	TRBJ2-1	TGCAGTGCTGGACTAGCGGATTACAATGAGCAGTTCTTC	CSAGLADYNEQFF
TRBV28	many	14	TRBD1	TRBJ2-1	TGTGCCAGCAAAAGGACAGGGGTAATCGATGAGCAGTTCTTC	CASKRTGVIDEQFF